The source of this T cell receptor (beta chain) is a study of post-analysis software for immune sequencing data. This clonotype was found a few times. Its specificity is not known. General study points: Controls had significantly higher normalized Chao1 diversity than multiple sclerosis patients. The five TRBV segments detected at higher frequency in patients than in controls included TRBV5-6, TRBV5-1 and TRBV20-1. The authors found that F measure strongly co-clustered same-batch samples.

The library was made from cDNA and included unique molecular identifiers. T cells numbering roughly 0.95 to 10 million gave rise to roughly 0.5 million cDNA molecules. TCRdb independently ran MiXCR on the PCR reads; one entry per CDR3 protein. The repertoire holds roughly 540,000 distinct CDR3 sequences, with around a third as singletons. Germline V gives CDR1 SNHLY, CDR2 FYNNEI. The CDR3 totals 15 residues. V shed 9 bases and J shed 2 bases, with 18 bases lying between them. The TCR originated in a girl aged 2-17 years with multiple sclerosis. Source material: blood. The chain couples TRBV2 to TRBJ2-3; a possible D gene is TRBD2 (6 bases). DNA for the CDR3: TGTGCCAGTTGCCGACTAGATAGGTTCACAGATACGCAGTATTTT. Translation: CASCRLDRFTDTQYF.